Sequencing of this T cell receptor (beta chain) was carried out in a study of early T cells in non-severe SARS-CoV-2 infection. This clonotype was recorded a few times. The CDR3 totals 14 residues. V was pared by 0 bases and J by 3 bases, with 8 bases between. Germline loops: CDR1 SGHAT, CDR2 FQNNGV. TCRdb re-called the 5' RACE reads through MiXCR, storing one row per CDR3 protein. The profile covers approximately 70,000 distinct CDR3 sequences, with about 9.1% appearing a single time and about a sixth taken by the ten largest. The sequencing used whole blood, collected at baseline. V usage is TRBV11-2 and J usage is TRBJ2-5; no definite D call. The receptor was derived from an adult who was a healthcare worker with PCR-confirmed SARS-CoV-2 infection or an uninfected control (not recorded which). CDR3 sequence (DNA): TGTGCCAGCAGCTTAGAGAGGTTAGAAGAGACCCAGTACTTC. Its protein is CASSLERLEETQYF.